These 24 T cell receptor beta chains originate from one sample sequenced in a study of radiotherapy plus CTLA-4 blockade in lung cancer. Generated by immunoSEQ multiplex PCR, the TCRdb table keeps only in-frame clones and is missing some. The table lists about 59,000 clones, approximately 79% of them singletons. Sample: peripheral blood, taken from a patient treated with radiotherapy plus ipilimumab. The receptors come from a human donor with non-small cell lung cancer who had a complete response to radiotherapy plus ipilimumab.

This clone was detected once. The CDR3 nucleotides read TGCGCCAGCAGCTTGCCCCAGGTTTTCTCCTACAATGAGCAGTTCTTC. Translated, it gives CASSLPQVFSYNEQFF. This chain links TRBV5-1 with TRBJ2-1, with unresolved D. Germline V gene sequence: CDR1 SGHRS, CDR2 YFSETQ. The ends were cut back, 1 base at V and 0 bases at J, with 11 bases in the middle. The CDR3 is made up of 16 amino acids.

This clone has just a few counts. The gene calls are TRBV5-6 and TRBJ1-1; D may be TRBD1 (6 bases). The CDR3 loop spans 14 amino acids. The germline V gene encodes CDR1 SGHDT and CDR2 YYEEEE. The V and J ends lost 6 bases and 0 bases respectively, with 12 bases between them. This chain's CDR3 is CASTRQEMNTEAFF. The CDR3 DNA reads TGTGCCAGCACCCGACAGGAAATGAACACTGAAGCTTTCTTT.

V and J are TRBV28 and TRBJ2-7; the match to TRBD2 covers 9 bases. Trimming at V came to 3 bases and at J to 2 bases, leaving 5 bases not matched to a gene. The CDR3 is made up of 15 amino acids. Germline-derived CDR1 and CDR2 are MDHEN and SYDVKM. CDR3 region: CASSLAGGPTYEQYF. The CDR3 DNA is TGTGCCAGCAGTTTGGCGGGAGGGCCTACCTACGAGCAGTACTTC. Full variable domain (remainder filled in from reference TRBV28 and TRBJ2-7): DVKVTQSSRYLVKRTGEKVFLECVQDMDHENMFWYRQDPGLGLRLIYFSYDVKMKEKGDIPEGYSVSREKKERFSLILESASTNQTSMYLCASSLAGGPTYEQYFGPGTRLTVT.

The gene calls are TRBV2 and TRBJ2-2; the match to TRBD2 covers 13 bases. CDR1 and CDR2 from the germline V gene are SNHLY and FYNNEI. V lost 6 bases, J lost 10 bases, and 11 bases stayed unmatched. The CDR3 sequence is 16 residues long. In DNA, the CDR3 is TGTGCCAGCAGAAGACTAGCGGGGGGACCCGGGGAGGAGCTGTTTTTT. This codes for CASRRLAGGPGEELFF.

This CDR3 reads CASSLDTSSYNEQFF. In DNA form, the CDR3 reads TGTGCCAGCAGCTTAGACACGAGCTCCTACAATGAGCAGTTCTTC. The gene calls are TRBV11-3 and TRBJ2-1; D is unresolved. From germline, CDR1 is SGHNT and CDR2 YENEEA. The CDR3 runs 15 residues. V dropped 0 bases and J dropped 0 bases, with 6 bases sitting between them.

J is TRBJ2-7 and V is TRBV10-3; 9 nucleotides line up with TRBD1. CDR3 length: 14 residues. Germline CDR1 and CDR2: ENHRY and SYGVKD. The junction had 5 bases not matched to a gene; V was cut back by 5 bases and J by 3 bases. CDR3 sequence (DNA): TGTGCCATCAGTACCGGGACAGGGTTCTACGAGCAGTACTTC. Translated: CAISTGTGFYEQYF.

V is TRBV4-2 and J is TRBJ2-7; D perhaps matches TRBD2 (6 bases). The germline gives CDR1 LGHNA, CDR2 YNFKEQ. The CDR3 is 13 amino acids. V was pared by 6 bases and J by 4 bases, with 13 bases between. CDR3 in DNA: TGTGCCAGCAGTTTCGGGAGTAGTTACGAGCAGTACTTC. The encoded protein is CASSFGSSYEQYF.

CDR3 sequence reads: CASSWPRDSSNTGELFF. In DNA, the CDR3 is TGTGCCAGCAGCTGGCCCCGGGACAGCTCTAACACCGGGGAGCTGTTTTTT. The rearrangement links TRBV7-9 to TRBJ2-2; 7 nucleotides align to TRBD1. V trimming: 4 bases; J trimming: 2 bases; junction bases outside the gene matches: 10. This CDR3 comprises 17 residues. The germline CDR1 and CDR2 sequences are SEHNR and FQNEAQ (reference sequence).

The CDR3 region has the DNA TGTGCCAGCACCCAAGCGGGGGGGCCCACAGATACGCAGTATTTT. Residues: CASTQAGGPTDTQYF. This sequence joins TRBV2 and TRBJ2-3, with 10 bases that match TRBD2. After removal of 7 bases from V and 2 bases from J, the junction contained 6 bases not matched to a gene. CDR3 length: 15 amino acids. Per germline, CDR1 SNHLY and CDR2 FYNNEI.

This clone appeared once. This rearrangement joins TRBV28 to TRBJ1-6; 8 bases are shared with TRBD1. The germline gives CDR1 MDHEN, CDR2 SYDVKM. This CDR3 is 15 amino acids long. J lost 11 bases, V lost 5 bases, and 11 bases had no gene match. The CDR3 spells CASSERTGLFPPLHF. The DNA of the CDR3 is TGTGCCAGCAGTGAGAGGACAGGGTTATTTCCACCCCTCCACTTT. Looking up the rest from reference TRBV28 and TRBJ1-6 gives the full variable domain: DVKVTQSSRYLVKRTGEKVFLECVQDMDHENMFWYRQDPGLGLRLIYFSYDVKMKEKGDIPEGYSVSREKKERFSLILESASTNQTSMYLCASSERTGLFPPLHFGNGTRLTVT.

The V call is TRBV10-3, the J call TRBJ2-1; 7 nucleotides align to TRBD2. V trimming: 8 bases; J trimming: 7 bases; junction bases outside the gene matches: 5. Germline CDR1 ENHRY, CDR2 SYGVKD. CDR3 length: 12 residues. CDR3 DNA: TGTGCCATCTCCTCAGCGGGAAATGAGCAGTTCTTC. The encoded protein is CAISSAGNEQFF.

This sequence joins TRBV29-1 and TRBJ2-7, with 7 bases aligning to TRBD2. The CDR3 covers 11 residues. The V segment lost 6 bases and the J segment 6 bases; nucleotides outside the gene matches: 5. CDR1 is SQVTM and CDR2 is ANQGSEA in the germline V gene. The CDR3 DNA follows: TGCAGCGTCCATCTAGCGGCCGAGCAGTACTTC. Its protein product is CSVHLAAEQYF.

This clone was counted a single time. V and J are TRBV18 and TRBJ1-5; 7 positions agree with TRBD1. With 4 bases clipped from V and 0 bases from J, the junction kept 9 bases outside the gene matches. This CDR3 has 17 residues. CDR1 and CDR2 from the germline V gene are KGHSH and LQKENI. The CDR3 is CASSRKGAQYSNQPQHF. CDR3 DNA sequence: TGTGCCAGCTCACGAAAGGGGGCGCAATATAGCAATCAGCCCCAGCATTTT. Complete variable domain (other parts from reference TRBV18 and TRBJ1-5): NAGVMQNPRHLVRRRGQEARLRCSPMKGHSHVYWYRQLPEEGLKFMVYLQKENIIDESGMPKERFSAEFPKEGPSILRIQQVVRGDSAAYFCASSRKGAQYSNQPQHFGDGTRLSIL.

This chain links TRBV30 with TRBJ1-1, with D maybe TRBD1 (6 bases). Germline V gene lookup returns CDR1 GTSNPN and CDR2 SVGIG (reference sequence). CDR3 length equals 15 residues. V lost 3 bases and J lost 7, with 21 bases in between. CDR3 nucleotide sequence: TGTGCCTGGAGGGGGCACCTCAGGGGCGCGGGTGAAGCTTTCTTT. Translation: CAWRGHLRGAGEAFF.

This clone occurred once. The chain is built from TRBV7-3 and TRBJ2-1; TRBD1 matches 9 bases. The germline CDR1 and CDR2 sequences are SGHTA and FQGTGA. V dropped 6 bases and J dropped 7; count of bases not matched to a gene: 10. The CDR3 runs 15 residues. The CDR3 DNA reads as TGTGCCAGCAGACACGGGGGGACAGGGCTAAATGAGCAGTTCTTC. Amino acids: CASRHGGTGLNEQFF.

As for this clone: Other nucleotide sequences from this sample produce the same CDR3. This chain joins TRBV7-9 and TRBJ2-1; D is unclear. CDR3 length: 15 amino acids. V was pared by 2 bases and J by 2 bases, with 10 bases between. From germline, CDR1 is SEHNR and CDR2 FQNEAQ (reference sequence). The CDR3 reads CASSLQDPPYNEQFF. CDR3 nucleotide sequence: TGTGCCAGCAGCTTACAGGATCCCCCCTACAATGAGCAGTTCTTC.

The genes are TRBV27 and TRBJ2-7, with TRBD2 matching over 9 bases. Germline V gene sequence: CDR1 MNHEY, CDR2 SMNVEV (reference sequence). Trimming removed 6 bases from V and 9 bases from J; junction bases left unmatched: 15. The length of the CDR3 is 15 residues. The CDR3 nucleotides read TGTGCCAGCAGCCAACTACTAGCGGGCCGCCTTTGGCAGTACTTC. Encoded protein: CASSQLLAGRLWQYF.

The table lists this clone with a few counts. J is TRBJ1-5 and V is TRBV2; D call uncertain. The V end was cut by 7 bases, the J end by 3 bases, with 10 bases between. The CDR3 loop spans 13 amino acids. Germline V lookup: CDR1 SNHLY, CDR2 FYNNEI. CDR3 coding DNA: TGTGCCAGCAATGTAGCCCTCAATCAGCCCCAGCATTTT. It yields the protein CASNVALNQPQHF.

The rearrangement links TRBV7-9 to TRBJ1-2; perhaps TRBD1 as D (5 bases). The V and J ends lost 3 bases and 6 bases respectively, with 11 bases between them. The CDR3 totals 13 residues. CDR1 and CDR2 (germline): SEHNR, FQNEAQ (reference sequence). The CDR3 is CASSLGLQDGYTF. The DNA for the CDR3 is TGTGCCAGCAGCTTGGGGCTTCAAGATGGCTACACCTTC.

The V gene is TRBV7-2, the J gene TRBJ1-2; 10 bases are a match to TRBD1. This CDR3 comprises 18 residues. Germline lookup yields CDR1 SGHTA and CDR2 FQGNSA. J gave up 4 bases and V 4 bases, and 15 bases lay outside the gene matches. This CDR3 reads CASSSLYGTGAFSYGYTF. The CDR3 DNA sequence: TGTGCCAGCAGCTCCCTTTACGGGACAGGGGCGTTTTCCTATGGCTACACCTTC.

This clone has just a few counts. The chain carries TRBV6-1 and TRBJ1-6; D gene ambiguous. The CDR3 contains 16 residues. CDR1 and CDR2 from the germline V gene are MNHNS and SASEGT. Deletions cut 4 bases from V and 0 bases from J, with 10 bases between. The CDR3 loop reads CASSVAFVSYNSPLHF. As DNA, the CDR3 is TGTGCCAGCAGTGTGGCTTTTGTCTCCTATAATTCACCCCTCCACTTT.

The V call is TRBV5-1, the J call TRBJ2-7; 9 nucleotides agree with TRBD1. Germline V lookup: CDR1 SGHRS, CDR2 YFSETQ. The CDR3 is 14 residues long. J gave up 2 bases and V 2 bases, and 2 bases lay outside the gene matches. CDR3 loop: CASSFGQGTYEQYF. The CDR3 DNA is TGCGCCAGCAGCTTCGGACAGGGGACCTACGAGCAGTACTTC. Combining the CDR3 with reference TRBV5-1 and TRBJ2-7 gives the whole variable domain KAGVTQTPRYLIKTRGQQVTLSCSPISGHRSVSWYQQTPGQGLQFLFEYFSETQRNKGNFPGRFSGRQFSNSRSEMNVSTLELGDSALYLCASSFGQGTYEQYFGPGTRLTVT.

The chain joins TRBV19 to TRBJ2-2, with TRBD2 matching over 8 bases. This CDR3 region has 15 residues. Trimming at V came to 9 bases and at J to 4 bases, leaving 10 bases not matched to a gene. Germline loops: CDR1 LNHDA, CDR2 SQIVND (reference sequence). The CDR3 is CASKGSGKFTGELFF. Here the CDR3 DNA reads TGTGCCAGCAAAGGTAGCGGGAAGTTCACCGGGGAGCTGTTTTTT.

This chain connects TRBV27 to TRBJ1-2, with 8 bases fitting TRBD1. V lost 5 bases, J lost 11 bases, and 16 bases stayed unmatched. The CDR3 has 15 amino acids. Germline V gene lookup returns CDR1 MNHEY and CDR2 SMNVEV (reference sequence). The CDR3 region is CASSQYGQGRSVYTF. The CDR3 bases are TGTGCCAGCAGTCAGTATGGACAGGGCCGCTCAGTTTACACCTTC.